Below, 14 T cell receptor beta chains from the same sample are listed, as sequenced in a study of blood T cell repertoires in COVID-19. Sequenced by immunoSEQ multiplex PCR; TCRdb stores in-frame clones only, minus some. The sample lists over 100,000 clones; 75% to 85% were seen once. Sequencing used peripheral blood. These receptors originate from a man between 65 and 80 years old with acute or convalescent COVID-19.

The CDR3 spells CASSVVTSGAGNEQFF. CDR3 nucleotide sequence: TGTGCCAGCAGCGTAGTAACTAGCGGGGCTGGGAATGAGCAGTTCTTC. The V gene is TRBV9, the J gene TRBJ2-1; the match to TRBD2 covers 10 bases. The length of the CDR3 is 16 residues. The germline V gene encodes CDR1 SGDLS and CDR2 YYNGEE. V was pared by 0 bases and J by 7 bases, with 7 bases of the junction left unmatched.

This clone turned up a few times. DNA of the CDR3: TGTGCCAGCAGTGGCCCGCAGGGGGCGGGGGACACTGAAGCTTTCTTT. It translates to CASSGPQGAGDTEAFF. This chain joins TRBV2 and TRBJ1-1, with 8 nucleotides matching TRBD1. Germline V gene lookup returns CDR1 SNHLY and CDR2 FYNNEI. Trimming removed 4 bases from V and 3 bases from J; junction bases left unmatched: 10. CDR3 length: 16 amino acids.

This chain joins TRBV10-1 and TRBJ2-7; D is possibly TRBD2 (6 bases). This CDR3 contains 13 residues. Trimming stripped 4 bases from V and 5 bases from J, with 12 bases between. Germline V gives CDR1 WNHNN, CDR2 SYGVQD (reference sequence). The chain's CDR3 is CASSAGGAHEQYF. The CDR3 DNA follows: TGCGCCAGCAGTGCTGGAGGGGCTCACGAGCAGTACTTC.

The chain recombines TRBV11-2 with TRBJ2-3; D perhaps matches TRBD2 (6 bases). The CDR3 runs to 13 residues. The germline gives CDR1 SGHAT, CDR2 FQNNGV. V shed 7 bases and J shed 6 bases, with 14 bases lying between them. CDR3 nucleotide sequence: TGTGCCAGCACGCCGGGACTTGGTGATACGCAGTATTTT. Translated: CASTPGLGDTQYF.

The chain uses TRBV5-1 and TRBJ2-3; TRBD2 matches at 7 bases. Losses at the gene ends were 2 bases for V and 0 bases for J; bases not matched to a gene: 6. The CDR3 sequence is 16 residues long. The germline CDR1 and CDR2 sequences are SGHRS and YFSETQ. The CDR3 DNA is TGCGCCAGCAGCTTACCCCTAGCGGCTAGCACAGATACGCAGTATTTT. Translating it yields CASSLPLAASTDTQYF.

This clone was seen a few times. The chain has TRBV30 and TRBJ1-4; D possibly corresponds to TRBD1 (6 bases). V shed 0 bases and J shed 12 bases, with 20 bases lying between them. The CDR3 runs to 15 residues. Looked up from germline, CDR1 is GTSNPN and CDR2 is SVGIG (reference sequence). CDR3 nucleotide sequence: TGTGCCTGGAGTGTACCCGGACAGATTGATAGAGAACTGTTTTTT. Amino acid sequence: CAWSVPGQIDRELFF.

This clone has a handful of counts. The V call is TRBV29-1, the J call TRBJ2-7; 10 bases are shared with TRBD1. The CDR3 spans 15 residues. After removal of 6 bases from V and 5 bases from J, the junction contained 13 bases not matched to a gene. Germline V gene sequence: CDR1 SQVTM, CDR2 ANQGSEA. In DNA, the CDR3 is TGCAGCGTCCCTACCGGGACAGGGGTTATGCACGAGCAGTACTTC. Translation: CSVPTGTGVMHEQYF.

This rearrangement joins TRBV24-1 to TRBJ2-5; 8 bases match TRBD1. This CDR3 spans 18 amino acids. CDR1 is KGHDR and CDR2 is SFDVKD in the germline V gene. The V segment lost 0 bases and the J segment 5 bases; nucleotides outside the gene matches: 13. CDR3 nucleotide sequence: TGTGCCACCAGTGATTTGGACCCACAACAGGGGGATCGGGAGACCCAGTACTTC. This gives the protein CATSDLDPQQGDRETQYF.

This clone was seen more than once but under ten times. The V and J genes are TRBV18 and TRBJ1-3; TRBD1 might be the D (5 bases). V was clipped by 5 bases and J by 7 bases, with 18 bases between them. The V gene's germline CDR1 is KGHSH and CDR2 LQKENI. The CDR3 is made up of 15 amino acids. CDR3: CASSAPGTLGNTIYF. CDR3 coding DNA: TGTGCCAGCTCAGCCCCCGGGACTCTTGGGAACACCATATATTTT. Variable domain in full (rest from reference TRBV18 and TRBJ1-3): NAGVMQNPRHLVRRRGQEARLRCSPMKGHSHVYWYRQLPEEGLKFMVYLQKENIIDESGMPKERFSAEFPKEGPSILRIQQVVRGDSAAYFCASSAPGTLGNTIYFGEGSWLTVV.

This clone is a singleton in its sample. The CDR3 here is CASSQEPAGATDTQYF. The DNA of the CDR3 is TGTGCCAGCAGCCAAGAGCCAGCGGGGGCCACAGATACGCAGTATTTT. This rearrangement joins TRBV3-1 (or the pseudogene TRBV3-2) to TRBJ2-3; 8 positions agree with TRBD2. The V and J ends lost 0 bases and 2 bases, in that order; junction bases with no gene match: 4. CDR3 length equals 16 residues. The germline V gene encodes CDR1 LGHDT and CDR2 YNNKEL (reference sequence).

The rearrangement links TRBV28 to TRBJ2-1, with 9 bases lining up with TRBD2. V shed 2 bases and J 9 bases; nucleotides not matched to a gene: 5. From germline, CDR1 is MDHEN and CDR2 SYDVKM. This CDR3 contains 14 residues. The chain's CDR3 is CASSLAGGIPEQFF. Written as DNA, the CDR3 is TGTGCCAGCAGTTTAGCGGGGGGGATCCCTGAGCAGTTCTTC. Filled out from reference TRBV28 and TRBJ2-1, the complete variable domain reads DVKVTQSSRYLVKRTGEKVFLECVQDMDHENMFWYRQDPGLGLRLIYFSYDVKMKEKGDIPEGYSVSREKKERFSLILESASTNQTSMYLCASSLAGGIPEQFFGPGTRLTVL.

The chain uses TRBV5-1 and TRBJ1-2; no clear D. The germline CDR1 and CDR2 sequences are SGHRS and YFSETQ. Trimming shortened V by 4 bases and J by 7 bases, and 14 bases separated the two germline ends. This CDR3 has 13 residues. CDR3 in DNA: TGCGCCAGCAGCCCGGGAGGTTCGGGTGGCTACACCTTC. Its protein is CASSPGGSGGYTF. Supplemented by reference TRBV5-1 and TRBJ1-2, the full variable domain reads KAGVTQTPRYLIKTRGQQVTLSCSPISGHRSVSWYQQTPGQGLQFLFEYFSETQRNKGNFPGRFSGRQFSNSRSEMNVSTLELGDSALYLCASSPGGSGGYTFGSGTRLTVV.

The V and J genes are TRBV2 and TRBJ1-1; D gene unclear. CDR1 and CDR2 (germline): SNHLY, FYNNEI. The CDR3 runs to 14 residues. Trimming took 4 bases from V and 0 from J, leaving 9 bases between them. The CDR3 DNA reads TGTGCCAGCAGTGTAGCCCAATTGAACACTGAAGCTTTCTTT. The encoded protein is CASSVAQLNTEAFF.

The chain couples TRBV30 to TRBJ1-1, with D unclear. Germline values: CDR1 GTSNPN, CDR2 SVGIG (reference sequence). Trimming stripped 8 bases from V and 1 base from J, with 8 bases between. The CDR3 covers 11 residues. The CDR3: CAGRGNTEAFF. The CDR3 DNA sequence: TGTGCCGGACGGGGGAACACTGAAGCTTTCTTT.